This note documents a single TCR beta chain sequence. This clone occurred once. This receptor's antigen is unknown. Base qualities are not provided; no much larger clone lies one nucleotide away. Libraries were constructed by the immunoSEQ multiplex PCR assay. The table was pulled from immuneACCESS by TCRdb, which kept in-frame rearrangements only. Such tables lose some clones; where checked, under half of the loss comes from unresolved V genes, and the rest has no known cause. In all, the sample holds some 140,000 clones, and about 90% of those were seen once. 6% to 9.5% of the sample is held by the ten biggest clonotypes. The sample originates from a study of control samples from healthy donors and cancer patients (dated by TCRdb to 2020 to 2022). Reading from cysteine to phenylalanine, the CDR3 counts 14 amino acids. CDR3 DNA only is kept here, 42 bases in frame from base 1.

This chain is built from TRBV21-1 and TRBJ2-5; the D call TRBD2 from the table was never checked on the DNA. TRBV21-1 is a pseudogene. This TCR came from a man in his forties or fifties with head and neck cancer. Sample: PBMCs. The DNA sequence is TGTGCCAGCAGCAATAGCGGGATAAGGGAGACCCAGTACTTC. This translates into CASSNSGIRETQYF.